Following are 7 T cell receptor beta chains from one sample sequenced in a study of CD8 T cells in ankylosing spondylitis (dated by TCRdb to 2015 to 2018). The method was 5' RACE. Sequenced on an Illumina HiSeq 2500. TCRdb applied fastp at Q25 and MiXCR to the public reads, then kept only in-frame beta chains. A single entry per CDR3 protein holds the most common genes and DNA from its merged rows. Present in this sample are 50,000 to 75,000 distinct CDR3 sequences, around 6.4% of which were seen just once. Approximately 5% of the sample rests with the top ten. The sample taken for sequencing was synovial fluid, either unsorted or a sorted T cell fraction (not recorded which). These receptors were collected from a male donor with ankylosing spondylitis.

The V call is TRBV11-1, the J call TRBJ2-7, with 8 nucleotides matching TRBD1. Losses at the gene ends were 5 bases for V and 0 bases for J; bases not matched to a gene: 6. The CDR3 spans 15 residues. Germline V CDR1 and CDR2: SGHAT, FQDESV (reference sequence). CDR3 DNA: TGTGCCAGCAGCCTTTGGACAGGGAGCTCCTACGAGCAGTACTTC. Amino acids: CASSLWTGSSYEQYF.

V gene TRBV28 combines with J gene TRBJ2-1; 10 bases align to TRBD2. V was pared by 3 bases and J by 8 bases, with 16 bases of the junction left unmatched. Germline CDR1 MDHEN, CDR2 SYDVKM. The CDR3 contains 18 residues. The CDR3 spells CASSFPRASGRAEYEQFF. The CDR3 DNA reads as TGTGCCAGCAGTTTTCCCCGGGCGAGCGGGAGGGCCGAGTATGAGCAGTTCTTC. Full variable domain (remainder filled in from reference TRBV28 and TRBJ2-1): DVKVTQSSRYLVKRTGEKVFLECVQDMDHENMFWYRQDPGLGLRLIYFSYDVKMKEKGDIPEGYSVSREKKERFSLILESASTNQTSMYLCASSFPRASGRAEYEQFFGPGTRLTVL.

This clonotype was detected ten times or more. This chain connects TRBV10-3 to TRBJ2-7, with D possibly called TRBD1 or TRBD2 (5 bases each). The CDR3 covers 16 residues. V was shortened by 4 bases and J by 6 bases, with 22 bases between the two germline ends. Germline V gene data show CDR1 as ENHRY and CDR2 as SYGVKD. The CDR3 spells CAISGRDAITALEQYF. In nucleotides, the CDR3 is TGTGCCATCAGTGGCCGGGACGCAATAACAGCCCTCGAGCAGTACTTC.

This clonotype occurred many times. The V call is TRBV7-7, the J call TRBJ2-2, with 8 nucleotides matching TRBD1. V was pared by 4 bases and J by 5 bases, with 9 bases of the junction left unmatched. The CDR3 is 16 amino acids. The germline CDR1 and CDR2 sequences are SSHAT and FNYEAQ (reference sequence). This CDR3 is CASSSLAGGMTGELFF. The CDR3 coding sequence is TGTGCCAGCAGCTCCCTGGCAGGGGGCATGACCGGGGAGCTGTTTTTT.

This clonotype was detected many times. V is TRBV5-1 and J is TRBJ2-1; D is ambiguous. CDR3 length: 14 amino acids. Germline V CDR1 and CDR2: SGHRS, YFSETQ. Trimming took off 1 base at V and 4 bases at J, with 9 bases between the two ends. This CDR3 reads CASSLPTLYNEQFF. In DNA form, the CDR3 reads TGCGCCAGCAGCTTGCCGACCTTATACAATGAGCAGTTCTTC.

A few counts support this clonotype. As DNA, the CDR3 is TGTGCCAGCAGCTTAGACACCGGGCGGCCGAAAGCTTTCTTT. Translating it yields CASSLDTGRPKAFF. This rearrangement joins TRBV7-2 to TRBJ1-1; D is undetermined. This CDR3 is 14 amino acids long. V lost 1 base and J 9 bases, leaving 15 bases between the germline ends. Germline CDR1 is SGHTA and CDR2 is FQGNSA.

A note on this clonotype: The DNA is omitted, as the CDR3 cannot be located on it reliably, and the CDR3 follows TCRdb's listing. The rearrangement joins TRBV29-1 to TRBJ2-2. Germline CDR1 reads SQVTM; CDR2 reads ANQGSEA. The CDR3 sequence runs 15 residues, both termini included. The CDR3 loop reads CSVKELRNTGELFFF.